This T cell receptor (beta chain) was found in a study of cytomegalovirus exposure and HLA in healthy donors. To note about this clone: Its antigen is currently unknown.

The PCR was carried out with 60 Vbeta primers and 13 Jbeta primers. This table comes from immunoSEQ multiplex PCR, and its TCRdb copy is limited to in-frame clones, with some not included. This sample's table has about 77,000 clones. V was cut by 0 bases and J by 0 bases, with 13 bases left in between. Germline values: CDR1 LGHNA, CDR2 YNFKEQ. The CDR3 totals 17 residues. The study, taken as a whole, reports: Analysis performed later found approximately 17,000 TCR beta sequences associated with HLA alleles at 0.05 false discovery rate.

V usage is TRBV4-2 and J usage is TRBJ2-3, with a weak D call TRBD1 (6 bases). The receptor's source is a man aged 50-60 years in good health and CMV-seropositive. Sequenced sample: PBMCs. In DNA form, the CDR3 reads TGTGCCAGCAGCCAAGATTGGGGGCTTACTAGCACAGATACGCAGTATTTT. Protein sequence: CASSQDWGLTSTDTQYF.